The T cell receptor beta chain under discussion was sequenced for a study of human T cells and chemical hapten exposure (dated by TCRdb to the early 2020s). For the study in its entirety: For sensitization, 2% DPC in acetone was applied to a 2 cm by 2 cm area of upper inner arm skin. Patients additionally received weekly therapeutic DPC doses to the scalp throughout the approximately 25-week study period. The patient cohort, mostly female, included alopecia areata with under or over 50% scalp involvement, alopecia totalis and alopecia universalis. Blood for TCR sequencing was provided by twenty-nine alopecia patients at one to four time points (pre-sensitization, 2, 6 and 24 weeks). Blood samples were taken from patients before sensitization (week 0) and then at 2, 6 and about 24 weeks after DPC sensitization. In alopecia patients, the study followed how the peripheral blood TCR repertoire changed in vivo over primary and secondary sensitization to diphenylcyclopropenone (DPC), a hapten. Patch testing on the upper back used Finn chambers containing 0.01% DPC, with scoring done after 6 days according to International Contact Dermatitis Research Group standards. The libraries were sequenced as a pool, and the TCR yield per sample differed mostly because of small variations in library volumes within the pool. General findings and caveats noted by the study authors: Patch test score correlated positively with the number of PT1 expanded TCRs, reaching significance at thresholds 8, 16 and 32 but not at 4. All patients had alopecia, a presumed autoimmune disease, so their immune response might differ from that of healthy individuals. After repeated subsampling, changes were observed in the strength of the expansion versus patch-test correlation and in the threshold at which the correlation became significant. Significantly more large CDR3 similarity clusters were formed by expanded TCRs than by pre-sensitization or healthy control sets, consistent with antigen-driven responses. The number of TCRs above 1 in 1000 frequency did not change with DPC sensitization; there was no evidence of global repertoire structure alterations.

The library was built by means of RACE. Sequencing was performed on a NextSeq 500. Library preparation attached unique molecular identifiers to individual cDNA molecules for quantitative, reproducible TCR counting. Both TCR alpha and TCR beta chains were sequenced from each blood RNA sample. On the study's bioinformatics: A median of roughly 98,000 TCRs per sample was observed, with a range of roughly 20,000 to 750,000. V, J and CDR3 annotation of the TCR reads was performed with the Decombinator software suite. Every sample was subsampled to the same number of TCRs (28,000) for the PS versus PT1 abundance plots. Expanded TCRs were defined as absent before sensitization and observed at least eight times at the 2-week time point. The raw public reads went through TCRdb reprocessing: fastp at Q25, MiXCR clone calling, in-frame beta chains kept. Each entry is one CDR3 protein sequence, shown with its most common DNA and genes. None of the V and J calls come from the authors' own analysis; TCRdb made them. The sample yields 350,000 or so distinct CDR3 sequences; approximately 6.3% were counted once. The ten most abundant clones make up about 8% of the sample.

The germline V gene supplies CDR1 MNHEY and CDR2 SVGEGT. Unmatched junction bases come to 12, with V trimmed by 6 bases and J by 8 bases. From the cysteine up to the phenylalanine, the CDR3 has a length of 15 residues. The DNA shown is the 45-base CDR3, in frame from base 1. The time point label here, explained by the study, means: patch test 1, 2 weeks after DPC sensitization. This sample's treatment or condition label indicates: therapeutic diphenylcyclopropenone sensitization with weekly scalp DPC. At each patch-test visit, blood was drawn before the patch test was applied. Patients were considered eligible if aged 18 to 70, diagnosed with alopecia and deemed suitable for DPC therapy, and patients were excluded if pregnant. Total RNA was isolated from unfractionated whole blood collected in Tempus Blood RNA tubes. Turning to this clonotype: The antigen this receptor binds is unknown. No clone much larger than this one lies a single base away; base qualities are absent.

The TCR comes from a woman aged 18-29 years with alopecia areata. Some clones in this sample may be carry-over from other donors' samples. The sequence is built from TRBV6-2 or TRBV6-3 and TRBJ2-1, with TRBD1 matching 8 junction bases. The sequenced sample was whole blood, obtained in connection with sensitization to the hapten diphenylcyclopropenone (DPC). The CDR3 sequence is CASSPTGGGSDEQFF. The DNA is TGTGCCAGCAGCCCTACAGGGGGAGGCTCGGATGAGCAGTTCTTC.